This entry lists 5 T cell receptor beta chains sequenced from one sample in a study of CD8 T cells in Susac syndrome. The RNA input was roughly 0.45 to 1 ug, and it was reverse transcribed with random hexamers. Using its own MiXCR run on the immunoSEQ multiplex PCR reads, TCRdb lists one record per CDR3 protein. The sample lists 300,000 or so distinct CDR3 sequences, around 90% occurring once. Sequencing used CD4+ T cells from PBMCs. These receptor sequences come from a human donor with multiple sclerosis.

The J gene is TRBJ2-1, the V gene TRBV3-1; TRBD2 is a possible D gene (7 bases). Trimming stripped 7 bases from V and 4 bases from J, with 14 bases between. CDR3 length: 14 residues. Germline CDR1 is LGHDT and CDR2 is YNNKEL (reference sequence). In DNA form, the CDR3 reads TGTGCCAGCAAAGGGCGGGGGCTATACAATGAGCAGTTCTTC. It specifies CASKGRGLYNEQFF.

V is TRBV6-2 or TRBV6-3 and J is TRBJ2-5; the D is unclear. The CDR3 totals 12 residues. V lost 5 bases and J lost 4, with 8 bases in between. The germline CDR1 and CDR2 sequences are MNHEY and SVGEGT. CDR3 region: CASSRRIETQYF. The DNA of the CDR3 is TGTGCCAGCAGTCGCCGCATAGAGACCCAGTACTTC.

The chain is built from TRBV7-8 and TRBJ1-2; no clear D gene. This CDR3 region has 14 residues. Germline CDR1 and CDR2: SGHVS and FQNEAQ. Between the trimmed V and J ends, which lost 5 bases and 4 bases, there was a span of 14 bases. The DNA of the CDR3 is TGTGCCAGCAGCCTAGGGAGGGAGGGCTATGGCTACACCTTC. Its protein product is CASSLGREGYGYTF.

A single count supports this clonotype. The V gene is TRBV7-9, the J gene TRBJ1-1; D perhaps matches TRBD1 (5 bases). Germline V gene data show CDR1 as SEHNR and CDR2 as FQNEAQ (reference sequence). Trimming cost V 3 bases and J 4 bases, with 9 bases left between them. The CDR3 totals 13 residues. This CDR3 is CASSFRETTEAFF. In DNA form, the CDR3 reads TGTGCCAGCAGCTTCAGGGAGACCACTGAAGCTTTCTTT. The whole variable domain, remainder taken from reference TRBV7-9 and TRBJ1-1, is DTGVSQNPRHKITKRGQNVTFRCDPISEHNRLYWYRQTLGQGPEFLTYFQNEAQLEKSRLLSDRFSAERPKGSFSTLEIQRTEQGDSAMYLCASSFRETTEAFFGQGTRLTVV.

The V call is TRBV20-1, the J call TRBJ2-5; 7 bases are a match to TRBD1. This CDR3 region has 14 residues. V trimming: 6 bases; J trimming: 2 bases; junction bases outside the gene matches: 9. From germline, CDR1 is DFQATT and CDR2 SNEGSKA (reference sequence). DNA for the CDR3: TGCAGTGCGGGGGAGACAGGGCGACAAGAGACCCAGTACTTC. It encodes CSAGETGRQETQYF.